A selection of T cell receptor beta chains follows, all from one sample in a study of spatial heterogeneity in lung cancer. One entry per CDR3 protein, called by TCRdb with MiXCR from the 5' RACE reads. The profile covers 75,000 or so distinct CDR3 sequences, with under 8.5% appearing a single time and about 6.8% taken by the ten largest. Source: PBMCs, taken at surgery. These receptors came from a male donor with early-stage non-small cell lung cancer. The CDR3 runs from the conserved cysteine through the conserved F or W. A D gene is named only where the DNA matches it firmly. Clone size appears in some rows only: once, few, many, or a class for an expanded clone.

V gene	clone size	J gene	D gene	CDR3 DNA	CDR3 protein
TRBV12-3/TRBV12-4	few	TRBJ1-1	-	TGTGCCAGCACCCCCTTCGGTGGGTTACGGTCTGAAGCTTTCTTT	CASTPFGGLRSEAFF
TRBV7-2	-	TRBJ2-5	-	TGTGCCAGCAGCCCCGATCGGATCCAGACCCAGTACTTC	CASSPDRIQTQYF
TRBV2	many	TRBJ1-2	TRBD1	TGTGCCAGCAGTGAAGTCGGGACAGGGGGCAACTATGGCTACACCTTC	CASSEVGTGGNYGYTF
TRBV27	many	TRBJ1-5	-	TGTGCCAGCAGAGCCGAGAGGGATAGCAATCAGCCCCAGCATTTT	CASRAERDSNQPQHF
TRBV30	many	TRBJ1-4	TRBD1	TGTGCCTGGAGCGTGGGACAGCCTGAAAAACTGTTTTTT	CAWSVGQPEKLFF
TRBV6-5	many	TRBJ1-1	TRBD1	TGTGCCAGCAAATCTTCCGGGACAGGGGCCCTTGGCACTGAAGCTTTCTTT	CASKSSGTGALGTEAFF
TRBV29-1	many	TRBJ1-3	-	TGCAGCGTTGAAACGGGACCCAACACCATATATTTT	CSVETGPNTIYF
TRBV5-1	few	TRBJ1-2	TRBD1	TGCGCCAGCAGCCCAGACAGGGCCGACTATGGCTACACCTTC	CASSPDRADYGYTF
TRBV27	-	TRBJ1-2	-	TGTGCCAGCAGTTTACAGGGAAGCTATGGCTACACCTTC	CASSLQGSYGYTF
TRBV6-6	few	TRBJ2-2	TRBD2	TGTGCCAGCAATAAACTAGCGGGAGTGGACGGGGAGCTGTTTTTT	CASNKLAGVDGELFF
TRBV15	-	TRBJ2-1	TRBD2	TGTGCCACCAGCAGAGATCGTGAGGGACTAGTGAGGGGAAGTGAGCAGTTCTTC	CATSRDREGLVRGSEQFF
TRBV12-3/TRBV12-4	many	TRBJ1-1	-	TGTGCCAGCAGTTTTGGGGGGGCGACAGCTTTCTTT	CASSFGGATAFF
TRBV10-3	many	TRBJ2-5	TRBD2	TGTGCCATCAGTGTGTTAGCGGGACCCCAAGAGACCCAGTACTTC	CAISVLAGPQETQYF
TRBV24-1	many	TRBJ1-6	TRBD1	TGTGCCACCAGTGACCAGGACAGGGGTTCACCCCTCCACTTT	CATSDQDRGSPLHF
TRBV10-2	many	TRBJ1-1	-	TGCGCCAGCAGGGACAGCCGGAACACTGAAGCTTTCTTT	CASRDSRNTEAFF
TRBV28	many	TRBJ2-7	TRBD2	TGTGCCAGCAGAATAGGACTAGCGGGAGTCGAGCAGTACTTC	CASRIGLAGVEQYF
TRBV27	few	TRBJ2-7	TRBD1	TGTGCCAGCAGCCCAACTTTGACAGGGACCTACGAGCAGTACTTC	CASSPTLTGTYEQYF
TRBV19	few	TRBJ1-5	-	TGTGCCAGTAGTATAGGGGCTCAGTCCCAGCATTTT	CASSIGAQSQHF
TRBV3-1	-	TRBJ2-2	TRBD1	TGTGCCAGCAGCCTGGGACAGGGGGCCGGGGAGCTGTTTTTT	CASSLGQGAGELFF
TRBV7-2	few	TRBJ2-2	TRBD2	TGTGCCAGCAGCGTGGGACTAGCGGGAGCCCGGTCTGCCGCCGGGGAGCTGTTTTTT	CASSVGLAGARSAAGELFF
TRBV4-1	many	TRBJ2-7	TRBD1	TGCGCCAGCAGCTCTCCCGGGACAGGGGACTACGAGCAGTACTTC	CASSSPGTGDYEQYF
TRBV7-2	many	TRBJ1-2	-	TGTGCCAGCAGCTTAGTTGGGGGCAGGGATGGCTACACCTTC	CASSLVGGRDGYTF
TRBV7-9	-	TRBJ2-2	TRBD2	TGTGCAGGACTGGCTAGCGGAAACACCGGGGAGCTGTTTTTT	CAGLASGNTGELFF
TRBV7-6	many	TRBJ2-1	-	TGTGCCAGCAGCTTAGCGGCAGGGTCCGATGAGCAGTTCTTC	CASSLAAGSDEQFF
TRBV27	few	TRBJ2-5	-	TGTGCCAGCAGTTTTGTGGGTCAAGAGACCCAGTACTTC	CASSFVGQETQYF
TRBV10-3	-	TRBJ2-3	TRBD2	TGTGCCATCAGCCCGAACCTCGGGGGGACAGATACGCAGTATTTT	CAISPNLGGTDTQYF
TRBV30	-	TRBJ2-1	TRBD2	TGTGGCTGGAGCCGACTAGCGGGAGTTGCGGATGAGCAGTTCTTC	CGWSRLAGVADEQFF
TRBV18	-	TRBJ2-2	-	TGTGCCAGCTCACCACCGTACAGCGTTAACACCGGGGAGCTGTTTTTT	CASSPPYSVNTGELFF
TRBV28	many	TRBJ1-1	TRBD1	TGTGCCAGCAGTACGGACAGGGGGAAGATTTCGGAAGCTTTCTTT	CASSTDRGKISEAFF
TRBV9	few	TRBJ2-3	-	TGTGCCAGCAGCGTAGCACGCACAGATACGCAGTATTTT	CASSVARTDTQYF
TRBV30	many	TRBJ2-3	TRBD1	TGTGCCTGGAGTGATCGGGGGACAGGGTTTCACCGCACAGATACGCAGTATTTT	CAWSDRGTGFHRTDTQYF
TRBV29-1	many	TRBJ2-3	-	TGCAGCGCTTCCAGCCGACTCCCTAGCACAGATACGCAGTATTTT	CSASSRLPSTDTQYF
TRBV7-9	-	TRBJ2-2	-	TGTGCCAGCAGCTCCCGAATGAACACCGGGGAGCTGTTTTTT	CASSSRMNTGELFF